Listed here are 21 T cell receptor beta chains from one sample, sequenced in a study of cytomegalovirus exposure and HLA in healthy donors. Primers for the PCR totalled 60 Vbeta and 13 Jbeta. This table comes from immunoSEQ multiplex PCR, and its TCRdb copy is limited to in-frame clones, with some not included. Here the sample spans fewer than 150,000 clones, around 75% being singletons. The sequenced sample was PBMCs. These receptors were obtained from a female donor in good health and CMV-seronegative.

The rearrangement uses TRBV7-6 and TRBJ2-1, with D possibly being TRBD2 (5 bases). The V and J ends lost 5 bases and 8 bases respectively, with 16 bases between them. CDR3 size: 14 residues. The V gene's germline CDR1 is SGHVS and CDR2 FNYEAQ. The CDR3 DNA follows: TGTGCCAGCAGCCCTTACCCGGGATTCGATGAGCAGTTCTTC. It yields the protein CASSPYPGFDEQFF. Together with reference TRBV7-6 and TRBJ2-1, the CDR3 gives the full variable domain: GAGVSQSPRYKVTKRGQDVALRCDPISGHVSLYWYRQALGQGPEFLTYFNYEAQQDKSGLPNDRFSAERPEGSISTLTIQRTEQRDSAMYRCASSPYPGFDEQFFGPGTRLTVL.

CDR3 DNA: TGTGCCAGCAGCCTAACGGACAACAGTAACTATGGCTACACCTTC. Residues: CASSLTDNSNYGYTF. This chain connects TRBV11-2 to TRBJ1-2; a weak D match, TRBD1 (5 bases). The CDR3 contains 15 residues. Germline V lookup: CDR1 SGHAT, CDR2 FQNNGV. V gave up 5 bases and J gave up 1 base, with 14 bases separating them.

The chain uses TRBV6-1 and TRBJ2-5, with no clear D. V lost 6 bases and J lost 7, with 15 bases in between. The CDR3 is made up of 13 amino acids. Germline CDR1 reads MNHNS; CDR2 reads SASEGT. The CDR3 DNA reads as TGTGCCAGCAGGACGGTCAGCGACGGGACCCAGTACTTC. Translated: CASRTVSDGTQYF.

The rearrangement uses TRBV19 and TRBJ2-7; 10 nucleotides agree with TRBD1. J was trimmed by 3 bases and V by 11 bases; bases with no gene match: 10. Per the germline V gene, CDR1 is LNHDA and CDR2 is SQIVND (reference sequence). The CDR3 has 14 amino acids. The CDR3 DNA follows: TGTGCCCCGTTAGGACAGGGGGGTCTCTACGAGCAGTACTTC. This encodes CAPLGQGGLYEQYF.

The sample holds a few counts of this clone. This chain uses TRBV21-1 with TRBJ2-3; TRBD1, the table's D call, lacks a check against the DNA. TRBV21-1 is described as a pseudogene. There are 19 residues in the CDR3. The CDR3 is CASSKAGGGQGATSDTQYF. CDR3 bases: TGTGCCAGCAGCAAAGCAGGGGGGGGACAGGGGGCGACTTCAGATACGCAGTATTTT.

This clone has a handful of counts. Different DNA sequences within this sample yield the same CDR3. The CDR3 bases are TGTGCCTGGGAAGGGAGCCTCAGCACTGAAGCTTTCTTT. This sequence encodes CAWEGSLSTEAFF. The genes are TRBV30 and TRBJ1-1; D unresolved. Looked up from germline, CDR1 is GTSNPN and CDR2 is SVGIG (reference sequence). The CDR3 extends over 13 amino acids. Trimming shortened V by 5 bases and J by 4 bases, and 14 bases separated the two germline ends.

The chain uses TRBV27 and TRBJ2-7, with D perhaps TRBD2 (5 bases). CDR3 length equals 14 residues. Germline-derived CDR1 and CDR2 are MNHEY and SMNVEV (reference sequence). Deletions cut 5 bases from V and 5 bases from J, with 16 bases between. The CDR3 nucleotides are TGTGCCAGCAGTGCGGGCATCAGAGGTAACGAGCAGTACTTC. Translation: CASSAGIRGNEQYF.

V is TRBV5-6 and J is TRBJ1-1; TRBD1 matches at 7 bases. CDR3 length: 14 residues. Germline V gene lookup returns CDR1 SGHDT and CDR2 YYEEEE. Losses at the gene ends were 3 bases for V and 1 base for J; bases not matched to a gene: 3. For the CDR3, the DNA is TGTGCCAGCAGCTCCCGGGACAGGAACACTGAAGCTTTCTTT. This codes for CASSSRDRNTEAFF.

This chain connects TRBV6-5 to TRBJ2-3; the D gene is possibly TRBD1 (5 bases). V lost 0 bases and J 2 bases, leaving 12 bases between the germline ends. Germline values: CDR1 MNHEY, CDR2 SVGAGI. The CDR3 runs 16 residues. The CDR3 region is CASSYSGRGVTDTQYF. The DNA for the CDR3 is TGTGCCAGCAGTTACTCCGGTAGGGGTGTCACAGATACGCAGTATTTT.

This sequence joins TRBV9 and TRBJ1-1; D is unclear. V dropped 4 bases and J dropped 1 base, with 8 bases sitting between them. This CDR3 comprises 13 residues. From germline, CDR1 is SGDLS and CDR2 YYNGEE. Here the CDR3 DNA reads TGTGCCAGCAGCCCGAGCCAGAACACTGAAGCTTTCTTT. Its translation is CASSPSQNTEAFF.

J is TRBJ2-1 and V is TRBV19, with D hard to call. From germline, CDR1 is LNHDA and CDR2 SQIVND (reference sequence). CDR3 length equals 14 residues. Trimming took 0 bases from V and 0 from J, leaving 3 bases between them. The CDR3 DNA reads TGTGCCAGTAGTATAGATCACTCCTACAATGAGCAGTTCTTC. Its translation is CASSIDHSYNEQFF.

This clone showed up just a few times. CDR3 region: CAWTETGAVYGYTF. In nucleotides, the CDR3 is TGTGCCTGGACGGAGACAGGGGCGGTCTATGGCTACACCTTC. J is TRBJ1-2 and V is TRBV30; 8 bases map to TRBD1. The CDR3 has 14 residues. The J segment lost 4 bases and the V segment lost 4 bases, leaving 8 bases of the junction unmatched. Germline V gene data show CDR1 as GTSNPN and CDR2 as SVGIG (reference sequence).

This clone was seen a few times. The chain carries TRBV19 and TRBJ1-3, with TRBD1 identical over 10 bases. This CDR3 spans 14 amino acids. J lost 4 bases, V lost 5 bases, and 2 bases had no gene match. Germline assignment: CDR1 LNHDA and CDR2 SQIVND (reference sequence). This CDR3 is CASSVTGGGNTIYF. CDR3 sequence (DNA): TGTGCCAGTAGTGTGACAGGGGGCGGAAACACCATATATTTT.

The gene calls are TRBV19 and TRBJ1-1; 8 bases align to TRBD1. Germline V gene lookup returns CDR1 LNHDA and CDR2 SQIVND (reference sequence). CDR3 length: 16 amino acids. V shed 1 base and J 1 base; nucleotides not matched to a gene: 5. In DNA form, the CDR3 reads TGTGCCAGTAGTATAGCTCCGGGACAGGCGAACACTGAAGCTTTCTTT. Residues: CASSIAPGQANTEAFF. Full variable domain (missing parts from reference TRBV19 and TRBJ1-1): DGGITQSPKYLFRKEGQNVTLSCEQNLNHDAMYWYRQDPGQGLRLIYYSQIVNDFQKGDIAEGYSVSREKKESFPLTVTSAQKNPTAFYLCASSIAPGQANTEAFFGQGTRLTVV.

The V call is TRBV19, the J call TRBJ2-2, with 11 bases identical to TRBD2. This CDR3 comprises 18 residues. Per the germline V gene, CDR1 is LNHDA and CDR2 is SQIVND (reference sequence). V lost 3 bases and J lost 3; bases outside the gene matches: 9. The CDR3 nucleotides are TGTGCCAGTAGTATCTCGCTAGCGGGAGGTTTGGACACCGGGGAGCTGTTTTTT. As protein: CASSISLAGGLDTGELFF.

The chain carries TRBV5-1 and TRBJ1-4; 7 bases are a match to TRBD1. Per germline, CDR1 SGHRS and CDR2 YFSETQ. The V and J ends lost 0 bases and 8 bases, in that order; junction bases with no gene match: 10. The CDR3 sequence is 16 residues long. The CDR3 region has the DNA TGCGCCAGCAGCTTGGTCCCAGACAGGGAGGAGGAAAAACTGTTTTTT. Its protein is CASSLVPDREEEKLFF. The full variable domain, with the rest looked up from reference TRBV5-1 and TRBJ1-4, is KAGVTQTPRYLIKTRGQQVTLSCSPISGHRSVSWYQQTPGQGLQFLFEYFSETQRNKGNFPGRFSGRQFSNSRSEMNVSTLELGDSALYLCASSLVPDREEEKLFFGSGTQLSVL.

This clone was counted a few times. The CDR3 nucleotides read TGTGCCAGCAGCCAGTATACGGGAGTTGGGAATGAGCAGTTCTTC. The encoded protein is CASSQYTGVGNEQFF. The chain joins TRBV14 to TRBJ2-1, with a possible D match to TRBD2 (6 bases). CDR3 length: 15 residues. Germline CDR1 reads SGHDN; CDR2 reads FVKESK. Trimming shortened V by 3 bases and J by 7 bases, and 16 bases separated the two germline ends. Looking up the rest from reference TRBV14 and TRBJ2-1 gives the full variable domain: EAGVTQFPSHSVIEKGQTVTLRCDPISGHDNLYWYRRVMGKEIKFLLHFVKESKQDESGMPNNRFLAERTGGTYSTLKVQPAELEDSGVYFCASSQYTGVGNEQFFGPGTRLTVL.

The chain uses TRBV7-9 and TRBJ2-1, with a tentative D call TRBD2 (6 bases). The length of the CDR3 is 18 residues. V shed 1 base and J shed 3 bases, with 19 bases lying between them. Germline V gene data show CDR1 as SEHNR and CDR2 as FQNEAQ (reference sequence). CDR3 nucleotide sequence: TGTGCCAGCAGCTTAGGTCGTGGGAGGCTAGCGTACTACAATGAGCAGTTCTTC. It yields the protein CASSLGRGRLAYYNEQFF.

The chain links TRBV29-1 to TRBJ2-7; the match to TRBD1 covers 9 bases. There are 13 residues in the CDR3. From germline, CDR1 is SQVTM and CDR2 ANQGSEA. Germline trimming cut 2 bases from V and 6 bases from J; bases unmatched to any gene: 5. The CDR3 nucleotides are TGCAGCGTTGAAAGGGGACAGGGTGGCGAGCAGTACTTC. Protein product: CSVERGQGGEQYF.

The chain has TRBV6-1 and TRBJ2-3; 8 positions agree with TRBD1. V lost 3 bases, J lost 2 bases, and 1 base stayed unmatched. The CDR3 loop spans 14 amino acids. The germline gives CDR1 MNHNS, CDR2 SASEGT. The CDR3 reads CASSETGDTDTQYF. Here the CDR3 DNA reads TGTGCCAGCAGTGAGACAGGGGACACAGATACGCAGTATTTT.

This clone was seen only a few times. The DNA of the CDR3 is TGTGCCAGCAGTGAGGGACAGGGGAAAGAGACCCAGTACTTC. It codes for CASSEGQGKETQYF. The chain employs TRBV7-9 and TRBJ2-5, with TRBD1 matching 10 bases. The germline V gene encodes CDR1 SEHNR and CDR2 FQNEAQ (reference sequence). The junction had 4 bases not matched to a gene; V was cut back by 6 bases and J by 3 bases. The CDR3 extends over 14 amino acids.